The rows below give T cell receptor beta chains drawn from one sample of a study of shared clonotypes between healthy human individuals. Sequenced by immunoSEQ multiplex PCR; TCRdb stores in-frame clones only, minus some. The table shows approximately 600,000 clones, with roughly 95% occurring only once. The sequencing sample was made of naive CD8+ T cells sorted from blood. These TCRs come from a woman aged 25 to 39 in good health. The CDR3 runs from the conserved cysteine through the conserved F or W. A D gene is named only where the DNA matches it firmly. For some rows the clone size is stated as once, few or many, or as a class when expanded; others skip it.

j_call clone_size v_call cdr3_length d_call cdr3_aa cdr3_nt
TRBJ1-6 . TRBV28 16 . CASSPTRQSWSSPLHF TGTGCCAGCAGTCCGACACGACAATCATGGAGTTCACCCCTCCACTTT
TRBJ2-1 . TRBV4-1 17 TRBD2 CASSQPISGSSYNEQFF TGCGCCAGCAGCCAACCAATTAGCGGGAGCTCCTACAATGAGCAGTTCTTC
TRBJ2-3 . TRBV6-5 15 TRBD1 CASSYIQGATDTQYF TGTGCCAGCAGTTATATACAGGGGGCGACCGATACGCAGTATTTT
TRBJ2-7 . TRBV7-8 14 . CASSLGTIWDEQYF TGTGCCAGCAGCTTAGGGACAATTTGGGACGAGCAGTACTTC
TRBJ1-5 . TRBV5-5 15 . CASSQAGQSNQPQHF TGTGCCAGCAGCCAAGCCGGACAGAGCAATCAGCCCCAGCATTTT
TRBJ2-3 . TRBV28 13 . CASSLGPGDTQYF TGTGCCAGCAGTTTGGGTCCTGGAGATACGCAGTATTTT
TRBJ2-7 . TRBV28 12 . CASSLPSFEQYF TGTGCCAGCAGTTTGCCTAGCTTCGAGCAGTACTTC
TRBJ2-7 . TRBV9 13 . CASSPTDRYEQYF TGTGCCAGCAGCCCCACCGACAGGTACGAGCAGTACTTC
TRBJ1-1 . TRBV30 14 . CAHSSGVGNTEAFF TGTGCCCACTCCTCCGGGGTAGGGAACACTGAAGCTTTCTTT
TRBJ1-2 . TRBV28 16 . CASSLLRGGANYGYTF TGTGCCAGCAGTTTACTACGGGGGGGAGCTAACTATGGCTACACCTTC
TRBJ2-5 . TRBV14 13 . CASSQSTGVGQYF TGTGCCAGCAGCCAAAGTACAGGCGTCGGGCAGTACTTC
TRBJ1-2 few TRBV4-1 15 . CASSQVSTHERGYTF TGCGCCAGCAGCCAAGTGTCAACTCATGAACGTGGCTACACCTTC
TRBJ2-1 . TRBV27 17 TRBD2 CASSLSISASGRGIEFF TGTGCCAGCAGTTTATCGATCTCGGCTAGCGGGAGGGGTATTGAGTTCTTC
TRBJ2-7 . TRBV27 10 . CASGQGQQYF TGTGCCAGCGGCCAGGGGCAGCAGTACTTC